The present entry profiles one T cell receptor (beta chain) with its context. The antigen remains undetermined. This CDR3 is built from 15 residues. Trimming removed 2 bases from V and 3 bases from J; junction bases left unmatched: 4. Germline CDR1 and CDR2: MDHEN and SYDVKM. The data were taken from a study of cytomegalovirus exposure and HLA in healthy donors. Whole-study results and caveats: Most TCR sequences were seen very rarely across donors, but some public TCRs occurred in many. In vitro confirmation showed three CMV-associated chains to be CMV antigen specific. Altogether, some 170 TCR beta chains were recorded as cytomegalovirus-associated.

Profiling relied on immunoSEQ multiplex PCR, and the TCRdb table lists in-frame clones only, not all of them. The sample records just over 80,000 clones, roughly 96% being singletons. The rearrangement links TRBV28 to TRBJ2-7; 10 nucleotides align to TRBD1. The sample comprised PBMCs. The TCR sequence derives from a woman aged 18-29 years in good health and CMV-seronegative. The CDR3 here is CASSLGDRGDYEQYF. The CDR3 nucleotides are TGTGCCAGCAGTTTAGGGGACAGGGGAGACTACGAGCAGTACTTC.